A selection of T cell receptor beta chains follows, all from one sample in a study of T cells after yellow fever vaccination. TCRdb re-called the 5' RACE reads with MiXCR, one entry per CDR3 protein. The table records fewer than 400,000 distinct CDR3 sequences, about 10% of them present only once. Material: CD4+ T cells sorted from PBMCs, obtained 45 days after the yellow fever booster vaccination. Source of these receptors: a man aged 18 to 29 who received the YFV17D yellow fever vaccine. Both conserved end residues are part of each CDR3. The D gene is left open where the match is weak. Clone size is given for some rows only: seen once, a few or many times, or a class if the clone is expanded.

abundance,d_gene,v_gene,j_gene,CDR3nt,CDR3aa
-,-,TRBV7-2,TRBJ1-1,TGTGCCAGCAGCTTACAGGCGGGGCGAACTGAAGCTTTCTTT,CASSLQAGRTEAFF
-,-,TRBV20-1,TRBJ2-4,TGCAGTGCCAAGGGGGATTTGGACATTCAGTACTTC,CSAKGDLDIQYF
-,-,TRBV2,TRBJ2-6,TGTGCCAGCAGTGAAGGGCGGGCCAACGTCCTGACTTTC,CASSEGRANVLTF
-,-,TRBV7-2,TRBJ1-1,TGTGCCAGCAGCTACCCCTTTGGCGGACTAAGAAACACTGTAGCTTTCTTT,CASSYPFGGLRNTVAFF
few,-,TRBV5-4,TRBJ1-1,TGTGCCAGCAGCATCGGGGGCCCCATGAACACTGAAGCTTTCTTT,CASSIGGPMNTEAFF
few,-,TRBV3-1,TRBJ1-2,TGTGCCAGCAGCCACGCAGCTTCCAACTATGGCTACACCTTC,CASSHAASNYGYTF
-,TRBD2,TRBV4-2,TRBJ2-1,TGTGCCAGCAGCCTCGGACTAGCGGGGGCCCGCTCCTACAATGAGCAGTTCTTC,CASSLGLAGARSYNEQFF
-,-,TRBV11-2,TRBJ2-1,TGTGCCAGCAGGCCAGGGGGGAATGAGCAGTTCTTC,CASRPGGNEQFF
-,-,TRBV20-1,TRBJ2-3,TGCAGTCCCGCTCGGTCAGGCACAGATACGCAGTATTTT,CSPARSGTDTQYF
-,TRBD2,TRBV5-1,TRBJ2-1,TGCGCCAGCAGCCCCGAAGCGGGGGTGTTTTACAATGAGCAGTTCTTC,CASSPEAGVFYNEQFF
many,-,TRBV5-6,TRBJ2-5,TGTGCCAGCAGCTTGGACATGGTTAAGACCCAGTACTTC,CASSLDMVKTQYF
few,-,TRBV18,TRBJ2-3,TGTGCCAGCTCGCGGACATCGGGAGATACGCAGTATTTT,CASSRTSGDTQYF
few,TRBD1,TRBV5-6,TRBJ1-5,TGTGCCAGCGGGGGGACAGCTCATAGCAATCAGCCCCAGCATTTT,CASGGTAHSNQPQHF
-,-,TRBV5-1,TRBJ1-6,TGCGCCAGCAGACGAAAAGAGGACTCACCCCTCCACTTT,CASRRKEDSPLHF
-,TRBD1,TRBV4-3,TRBJ2-2,TGCGCCAGCAGCCAAGATCCCTTGACAGGGCCCGGCGGGGAGCTGTTTTTT,CASSQDPLTGPGGELFF
many,-,TRBV11-2,TRBJ2-1,TGTGCCAGCAGCGGCGAGGCACTTTACAATGAGCAGTTCTTC,CASSGEALYNEQFF